This entry is about one T cell receptor (beta chain). The sample originates from a study of T cells in Graves' hyperthyroidism and ophthalmopathy. Study summary: Any treatment followed the collection of peripheral blood at initial diagnosis.

Across 18 months, stable Graves' hyperthyroidism was marked by no progression to ophthalmopathy. Patients were aged 18 to 65, had disease duration under 2 months, and had newly diagnosed hyperthyroidism. Orbital computed tomography and thyroid ultrasound, together with serum TRAb and thyroxine and clinical symptoms, were used for diagnoses. Amplification targeted TCR beta CDR3 regions from RNA transcripts. The study used the HTBI primer set for a first-round RT-PCR of the TCR CDR3. MiXCR was run by TCRdb on the multiplex PCR reads, yielding one entry per CDR3 protein. This table has hundreds of thousands of distinct CDR3 sequences, around 17% appearing once. Between the trimmed V and J ends, which lost 6 bases and 0 bases, there was a span of 15 bases. Germline CDR1 and CDR2: LNHDA and SQIVND (reference sequence). The CDR3 runs 15 residues.

Sequencing used blood. V usage is TRBV19 and J usage is TRBJ2-7; D ambiguous. This sequence originates from a woman aged 18-30 years with Graves' hyperthyroidism. The DNA of the CDR3 is TGTGCCAGTAGCTGGGCACCGGACGGCTCCTACGAGCAGTACTTC. This codes for CASSWAPDGSYEQYF.